This T cell receptor (beta chain) was recorded in a study of T cell responses to AZD1222 COVID-19 vaccine. Germline CDR1 reads SNHLY; CDR2 reads FYNNEI. This CDR3 comprises 19 residues. V lost 6 bases to trimming and J lost 0 bases, with 23 bases between them. Using immunoSEQ multiplex PCR, the repertoire was profiled, and TCRdb retains in-frame clones only, with some absent. The sample has 50,000 to 60,000 clones, roughly 88% seen once. The genes are TRBV2 and TRBJ1-4; D possibly corresponds to TRBD1 (5 bases). The sample in question was peripheral blood, obtained on day 0 of AZD1222 vaccination. The receptor was derived from an adult in good health. CDR3 residues: CASRATGDKVWATNEKLFF. The CDR3 region has the DNA TGTGCCAGCAGAGCAACAGGAGACAAGGTGTGGGCAACTAATGAAAAACTGTTTTTT.